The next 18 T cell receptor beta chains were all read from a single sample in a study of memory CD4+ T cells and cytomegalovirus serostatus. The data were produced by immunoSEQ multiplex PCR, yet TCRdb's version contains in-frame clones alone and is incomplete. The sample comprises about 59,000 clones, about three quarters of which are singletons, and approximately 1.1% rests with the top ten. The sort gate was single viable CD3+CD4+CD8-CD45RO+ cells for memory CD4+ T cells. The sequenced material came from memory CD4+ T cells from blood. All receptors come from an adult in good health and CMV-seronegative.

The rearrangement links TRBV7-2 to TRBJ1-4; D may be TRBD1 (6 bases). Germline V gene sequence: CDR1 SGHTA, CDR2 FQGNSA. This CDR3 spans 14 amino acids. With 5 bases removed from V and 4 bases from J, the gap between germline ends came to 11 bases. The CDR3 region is CASSPTGSNEKLFF. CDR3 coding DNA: TGTGCCAGCAGCCCGACAGGCAGTAATGAAAAACTGTTTTTT.

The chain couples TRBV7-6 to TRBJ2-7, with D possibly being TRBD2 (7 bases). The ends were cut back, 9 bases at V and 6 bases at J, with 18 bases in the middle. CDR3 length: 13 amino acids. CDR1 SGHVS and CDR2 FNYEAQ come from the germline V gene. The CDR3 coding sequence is TGTGCCAGTAGGGAGGGGGTAATAGGCGAGCAGTACTTC. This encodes CASREGVIGEQYF.

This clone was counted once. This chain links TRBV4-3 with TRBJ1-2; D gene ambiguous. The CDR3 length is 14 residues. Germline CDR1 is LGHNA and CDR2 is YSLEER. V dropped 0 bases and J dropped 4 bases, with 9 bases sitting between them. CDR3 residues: CASSQEGRPYGYTF. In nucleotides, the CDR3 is TGCGCCAGCAGCCAAGAGGGCCGGCCCTATGGCTACACCTTC.

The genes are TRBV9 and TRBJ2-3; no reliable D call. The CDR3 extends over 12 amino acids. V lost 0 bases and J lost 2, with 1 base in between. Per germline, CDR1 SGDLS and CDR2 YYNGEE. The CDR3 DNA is TGTGCCAGCAGCGTAGCCACAGATACGCAGTATTTT. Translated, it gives CASSVATDTQYF. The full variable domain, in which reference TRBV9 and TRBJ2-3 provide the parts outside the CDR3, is DSGVTQTPKHLITATGQRVTLRCSPRSGDLSVYWYQQSLDQGLQFLIQYYNGEERAKGNILERFSAQQFPDLHSELNLSSLELGDSALYFCASSVATDTQYFGPGTRLTVL.

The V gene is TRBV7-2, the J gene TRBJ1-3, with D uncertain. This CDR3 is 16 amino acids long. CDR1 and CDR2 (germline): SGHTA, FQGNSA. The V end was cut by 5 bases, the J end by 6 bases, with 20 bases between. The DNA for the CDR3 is TGTGCCAGCAGCCCCCCGCCTGGGTATCTAGAAAACACCATATATTTT. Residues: CASSPPPGYLENTIYF.

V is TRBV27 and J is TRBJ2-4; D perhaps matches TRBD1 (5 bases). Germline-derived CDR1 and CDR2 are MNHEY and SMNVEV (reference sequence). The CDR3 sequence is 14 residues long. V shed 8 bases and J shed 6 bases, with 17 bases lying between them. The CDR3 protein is CASSIAGLGNIQYF. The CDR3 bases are TGTGCCAGCTCCATAGCAGGGCTGGGAAACATTCAGTACTTC.

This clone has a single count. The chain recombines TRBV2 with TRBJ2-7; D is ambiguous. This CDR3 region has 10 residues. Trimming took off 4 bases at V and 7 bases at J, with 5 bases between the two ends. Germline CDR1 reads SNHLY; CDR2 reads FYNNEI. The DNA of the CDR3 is TGTGCCAGCAGTGTTTGGGAGCAGTACTTC. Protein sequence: CASSVWEQYF. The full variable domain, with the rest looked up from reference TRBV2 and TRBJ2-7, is EPEVTQTPSHQVTQMGQEVILRCVPISNHLYFYWYRQILGQKVEFLVSFYNNEISEKSEIFDDQFSVERPDGSNFTLKIRSTKLEDSAMYFCASSVWEQYFGPGTRLTVT.

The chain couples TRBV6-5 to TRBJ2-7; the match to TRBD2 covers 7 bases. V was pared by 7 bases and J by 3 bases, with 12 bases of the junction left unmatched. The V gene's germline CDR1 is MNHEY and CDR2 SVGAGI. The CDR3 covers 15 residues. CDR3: CASTHRDSGGYEQYF. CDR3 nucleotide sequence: TGTGCCAGCACCCACCGGGACTCGGGGGGCTACGAGCAGTACTTC.

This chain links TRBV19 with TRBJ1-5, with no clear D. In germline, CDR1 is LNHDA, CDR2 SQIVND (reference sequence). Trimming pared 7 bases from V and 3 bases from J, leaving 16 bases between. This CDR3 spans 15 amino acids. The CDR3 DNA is TGTGCCAGTAAGTCGTTATTACGAGCCAATCAGCCCCAGCATTTT. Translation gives CASKSLLRANQPQHF. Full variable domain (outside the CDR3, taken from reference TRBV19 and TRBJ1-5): DGGITQSPKYLFRKEGQNVTLSCEQNLNHDAMYWYRQDPGQGLRLIYYSQIVNDFQKGDIAEGYSVSREKKESFPLTVTSAQKNPTAFYLCASKSLLRANQPQHFGDGTRLSIL.

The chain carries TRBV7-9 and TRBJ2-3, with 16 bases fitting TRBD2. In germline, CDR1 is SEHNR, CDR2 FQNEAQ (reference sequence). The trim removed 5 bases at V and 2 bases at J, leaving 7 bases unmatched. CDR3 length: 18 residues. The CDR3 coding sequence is TGTGCCAGCAGCCCCGGGACTAGCGGGAGGGGTTACACAGATACGCAGTATTTT. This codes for CASSPGTSGRGYTDTQYF.

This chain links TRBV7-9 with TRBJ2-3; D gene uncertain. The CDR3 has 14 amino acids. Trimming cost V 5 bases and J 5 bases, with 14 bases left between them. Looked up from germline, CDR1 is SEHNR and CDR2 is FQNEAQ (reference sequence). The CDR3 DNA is TGTGCCAGCAGCGGAGAGAAGGCCCTAGATACGCAGTATTTT. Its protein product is CASSGEKALDTQYF.

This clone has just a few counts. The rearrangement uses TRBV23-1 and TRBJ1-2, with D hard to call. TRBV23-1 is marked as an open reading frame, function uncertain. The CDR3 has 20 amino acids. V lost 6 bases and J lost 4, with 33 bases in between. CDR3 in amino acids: CASSLFRIVAKNGEFYGYTF. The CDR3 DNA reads TGCGCCAGCAGCCTTTTCCGAATCGTGGCCAAGAACGGAGAATTCTATGGCTACACCTTC.

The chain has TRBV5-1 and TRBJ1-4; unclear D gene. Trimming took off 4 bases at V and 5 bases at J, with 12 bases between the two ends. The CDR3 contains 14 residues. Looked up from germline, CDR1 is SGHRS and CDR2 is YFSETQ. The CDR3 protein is CASSLDTGNEKLFF. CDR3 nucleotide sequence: TGCGCCAGCAGCCTCGATACGGGCAATGAAAAACTGTTTTTT.

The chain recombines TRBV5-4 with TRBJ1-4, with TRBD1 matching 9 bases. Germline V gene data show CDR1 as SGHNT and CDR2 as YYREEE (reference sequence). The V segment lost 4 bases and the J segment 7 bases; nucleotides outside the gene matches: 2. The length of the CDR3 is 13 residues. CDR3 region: CASSPDRGEKLFF. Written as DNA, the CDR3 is TGTGCCAGCAGCCCGGACAGGGGTGAAAAACTGTTTTTT.

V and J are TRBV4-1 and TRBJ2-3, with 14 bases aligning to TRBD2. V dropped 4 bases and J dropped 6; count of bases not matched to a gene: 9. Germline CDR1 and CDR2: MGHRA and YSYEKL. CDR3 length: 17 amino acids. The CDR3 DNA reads TGCGCCAGCAGCCCGCGACTAGCGGGAGGGCCATATGATACGCAGTATTTT. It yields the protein CASSPRLAGGPYDTQYF.

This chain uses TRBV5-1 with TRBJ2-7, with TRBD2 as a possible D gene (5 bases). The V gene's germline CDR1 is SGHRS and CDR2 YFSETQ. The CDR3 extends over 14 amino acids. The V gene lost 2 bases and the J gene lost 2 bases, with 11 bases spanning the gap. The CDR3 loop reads CASSFTDGAYEQYF. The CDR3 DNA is TGCGCCAGCAGCTTTACCGACGGGGCCTACGAGCAGTACTTC.

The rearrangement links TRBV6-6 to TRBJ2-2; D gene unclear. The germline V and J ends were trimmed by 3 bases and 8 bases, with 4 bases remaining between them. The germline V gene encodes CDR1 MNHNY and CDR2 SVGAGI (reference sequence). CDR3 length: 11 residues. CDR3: CASSYKGELFF. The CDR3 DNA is TGTGCCAGCAGTTATAAAGGGGAGCTGTTTTTT.

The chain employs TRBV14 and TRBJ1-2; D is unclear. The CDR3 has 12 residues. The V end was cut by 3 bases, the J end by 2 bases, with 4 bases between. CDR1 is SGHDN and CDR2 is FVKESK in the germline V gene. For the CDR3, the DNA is TGTGCCAGCAGCCACGGAAACTATGGCTACACCTTC. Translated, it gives CASSHGNYGYTF. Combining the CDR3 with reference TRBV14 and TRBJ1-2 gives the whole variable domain EAGVTQFPSHSVIEKGQTVTLRCDPISGHDNLYWYRRVMGKEIKFLLHFVKESKQDESGMPNNRFLAERTGGTYSTLKVQPAELEDSGVYFCASSHGNYGYTFGSGTRLTVV.